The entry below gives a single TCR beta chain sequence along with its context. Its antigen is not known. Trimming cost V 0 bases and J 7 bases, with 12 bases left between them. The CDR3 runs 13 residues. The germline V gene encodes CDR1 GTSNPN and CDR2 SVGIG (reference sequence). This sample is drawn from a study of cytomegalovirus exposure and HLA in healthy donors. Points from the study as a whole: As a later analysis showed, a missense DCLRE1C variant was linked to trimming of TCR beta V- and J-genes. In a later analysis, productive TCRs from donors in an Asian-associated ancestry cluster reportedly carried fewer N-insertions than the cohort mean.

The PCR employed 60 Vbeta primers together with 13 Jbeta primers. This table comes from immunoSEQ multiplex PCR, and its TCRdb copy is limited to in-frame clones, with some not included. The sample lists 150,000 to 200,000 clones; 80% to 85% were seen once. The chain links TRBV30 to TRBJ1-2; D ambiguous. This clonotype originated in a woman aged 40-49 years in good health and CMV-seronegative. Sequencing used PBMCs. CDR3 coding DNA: TGTGCCTGGAGTGTGCCGGGAATGGGTGGCTACACCTTC. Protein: CAWSVPGMGGYTF.